Listed below are T cell receptor beta chains from one sample, sequenced in a study of blood T cell repertoires in COVID-19. Profiling relied on immunoSEQ multiplex PCR, and the TCRdb table lists in-frame clones only, not all of them. The sample shows under 300,000 clones, 70% to 85% of them seen only once. Sequenced material: peripheral blood. These receptors all stem from a woman of 80 years or more with active or convalescent COVID-19. CDR3s include the opening cysteine and the closing phenylalanine or tryptophan. Fields, in order: D gene, V gene, J gene, clone size, CDR3 protein, CDR3 DNA. The D gene is left open where the match is weak. The size of a clone is reported for some rows only, either as once, few or many, or as a class for expanded clones.

NA	TRBV5-1	TRBJ2-2	NA	CASSLVSANTGELFF	TGCGCCAGCAGCTTGGTTAGCGCGAACACCGGGGAGCTGTTTTTT
NA	TRBV6-5	TRBJ1-1	NA	CASRGTGPTEAFF	TGTGCCAGCAGGGGCACAGGGCCCACTGAAGCTTTCTTT
TRBD2	TRBV5-1	TRBJ2-5	NA	CASSPSLAGRLFQETQYF	TGCGCCAGCAGCCCATCCCTAGCGGGCCGCCTGTTTCAAGAGACCCAGTACTTC
TRBD2	TRBV5-6	TRBJ2-4	NA	CASSSEGTSGSNLQYF	TGTGCCAGCAGCTCGGAGGGGACTAGCGGGAGTAATCTTCAGTACTTC
TRBD1	TRBV7-9	TRBJ1-2	NA	CASSPIPGQGSLDYGYTF	TGTGCCAGCAGCCCAATCCCGGGACAGGGAAGTTTAGACTATGGCTACACCTTC
TRBD1	TRBV28	TRBJ1-1	NA	CASRQTGGENTEAFF	TGTGCCAGCAGGCAGACAGGGGGCGAGAACACTGAAGCTTTCTTT
NA	TRBV19	TRBJ1-4	few	CASSSLFGGENEKLFF	TGTGCCAGTAGTTCGTTATTCGGAGGGGAGAATGAAAAACTGTTTTTT
NA	TRBV2	TRBJ2-5	once	CATAGLKSAEETQYF	TGTGCCACCGCAGGCCTAAAGTCAGCGGAAGAGACCCAGTACTTC
NA	TRBV19	TRBJ2-2	NA	CASSGRRGLGTGELFF	TGTGCCAGTAGTGGAAGGCGGGGGCTTGGGACCGGGGAGCTGTTTTTT
TRBD1	TRBV5-1	TRBJ1-6	NA	CASSFTGDPYNSPLHF	TGCGCCAGCAGCTTTACAGGGGACCCCTATAATTCACCCCTCCACTTT
TRBD2	TRBV5-4	TRBJ2-1	once	CASSLKRGPYNEQFF	TGTGCCAGCAGCTTAAAGCGGGGGCCTTACAATGAGCAGTTCTTC
NA	TRBV2	TRBJ1-2	NA	CASNVNNYGYTF	TGTGCCAGCAATGTAAATAACTATGGCTACACCTTC
TRBD1	TRBV6-5	TRBJ2-2	NA	CASTGQGDTGELFF	TGTGCCAGCACCGGACAGGGCGACACCGGGGAGCTGTTTTTT
TRBD2	TRBV6-5	TRBJ2-7	NA	CASTPGLDVYEQYF	TGTGCCAGCACCCCGGGACTAGACGTTTACGAGCAGTACTTC
TRBD2	TRBV11-2	TRBJ2-7	NA	CASSLALAGGPFKQYF	TGTGCCAGCAGCTTAGCGCTAGCGGGAGGGCCGTTCAAGCAGTACTTC
TRBD2	TRBV5-1	TRBJ2-1	once	CASSIEREGRGEQFF	TGCGCCAGCAGCATCGAGCGGGAGGGCCGGGGTGAGCAGTTCTTC
NA	TRBV4-2	TRBJ1-1	NA	CASSQDWQEVTEAFF	TGTGCCAGCAGCCAAGATTGGCAGGAGGTCACTGAAGCTTTCTTT
NA	TRBV28	TRBJ2-5	NA	CASSLTHPRETQYF	TGTGCCAGCAGCCTGACACATCCCAGGGAGACCCAGTACTTC
TRBD1	TRBV6-6	TRBJ2-2	NA	CASSPDGVRGQGYRSGELFF	TGTGCCAGCAGCCCCGATGGAGTCAGGGGGCAAGGCTATCGTTCCGGGGAGCTGTTTTTT
TRBD2	TRBV4-2	TRBJ2-5	NA	CASSQIGGLALETQYF	TGTGCCAGCAGCCAGATCGGCGGACTAGCACTAGAGACCCAGTACTTC
TRBD1	TRBV30	TRBJ1-4	few	CAWSVLYHIGAGTENEKLFF	TGTGCCTGGAGTGTACTTTATCACATCGGGGCTGGGACAGAGAATGAAAAACTGTTTTTT
NA	TRBV19	TRBJ1-5	NA	CASSISQGKHQPQHF	TGTGCCAGTAGTATAAGTCAGGGGAAGCATCAGCCCCAGCATTTT
TRBD2	TRBV28	TRBJ2-5	NA	CASRQGASGVGETQYF	TGTGCCAGCAGACAAGGGGCTAGCGGGGTTGGGGAGACCCAGTACTTC
NA	TRBV10-3	TRBJ1-6	NA	CAIKAGNNNSPLHF	TGTGCCATCAAGGCAGGGAATAATAATTCACCCCTCCACTTT
TRBD1	TRBV15	TRBJ1-5	NA	CATSADREGNQPQHF	TGTGCCACCAGCGCCGACAGGGAAGGCAATCAGCCCCAGCATTTT
TRBD1	TRBV11-2	TRBJ1-2	NA	CASSPGTGPYGYTF	TGTGCCAGCAGCCCTGGGACAGGACCCTATGGCTACACCTTC
TRBD2	TRBV11-2	TRBJ2-5	NA	CASSLGGLAIQETQYF	TGTGCCAGCAGCCTCGGGGGACTAGCGATACAAGAGACCCAGTACTTC
NA	TRBV9	TRBJ1-3	many	CASSVEGGNSGNTIYF	TGTGCCAGCAGCGTAGAAGGGGGAAACTCTGGAAACACCATATATTTT
TRBD2	TRBV30	TRBJ2-3	once	CAWRPMTSGGRDTQYF	TGTGCCTGGAGGCCCATGACTAGCGGGGGTAGGGATACGCAGTATTTT
TRBD1	TRBV19	TRBJ2-5	few	CASKTGTGAATQYF	TGTGCCAGTAAGACCGGGACAGGGGCTGCGACCCAGTACTTC
TRBD1	TRBV30	TRBJ1-2	NA	CAWSALGQGDYGYTF	TGTGCCTGGAGTGCCCTGGGACAGGGAGACTATGGCTACACCTTC
TRBD2	TRBV10-3	TRBJ2-1	NA	CAISESGGRVLYNEQFF	TGTGCCATCAGTGAGTCTGGCGGGAGAGTATTGTACAATGAGCAGTTCTTC
NA	TRBV5-1	TRBJ1-1	NA	CASSLGKGLNTEAFF	TGCGCCAGCAGCTTGGGTAAGGGGTTGAACACTGAAGCTTTCTTT
TRBD1	TRBV19	TRBJ2-6	NA	CASSVPRGYSGANVLTF	TGTGCCAGTAGTGTCCCCAGGGGGTACTCTGGGGCCAACGTCCTGACTTTC
TRBD1	TRBV6-2/TRBV6-3	TRBJ2-7	NA	CASSSGQGAYEQYF	TGTGCCAGCAGTTCGGGACAGGGGGCCTACGAGCAATACTTC
NA	TRBV19	TRBJ2-1	NA	CASSATFAEGSYNEQFF	TGTGCCAGTAGTGCCACTTTCGCGGAGGGGTCCTACAATGAGCAGTTCTTC
NA	TRBV28	TRBJ1-5	NA	CASSLWTDKSHF	TGTGCCAGCAGTTTATGGACAGATAAATCGCATTTT
NA	TRBV18	TRBJ1-2	NA	CASSAVQGVEGYTF	TGTGCCAGCTCAGCGGTACAGGGAGTAGAAGGCTACACCTTC
NA	TRBV28	TRBJ2-7	NA	CASSLWTGSRDEQYF	TGTGCCAGCAGTTTATGGACCGGGAGTAGGGACGAGCAGTACTTC
TRBD1	TRBV19	TRBJ2-3	NA	CASSPRAGGADTQYF	TGTGCCAGTAGTCCCCGGGCAGGGGGCGCAGATACGCAGTATTTT
TRBD2	TRBV6-5	TRBJ2-7	NA	CASSRLAALSYEQYF	TGTGCCAGCAGTCGCCTAGCGGCTCTATCCTACGAGCAGTACTTC